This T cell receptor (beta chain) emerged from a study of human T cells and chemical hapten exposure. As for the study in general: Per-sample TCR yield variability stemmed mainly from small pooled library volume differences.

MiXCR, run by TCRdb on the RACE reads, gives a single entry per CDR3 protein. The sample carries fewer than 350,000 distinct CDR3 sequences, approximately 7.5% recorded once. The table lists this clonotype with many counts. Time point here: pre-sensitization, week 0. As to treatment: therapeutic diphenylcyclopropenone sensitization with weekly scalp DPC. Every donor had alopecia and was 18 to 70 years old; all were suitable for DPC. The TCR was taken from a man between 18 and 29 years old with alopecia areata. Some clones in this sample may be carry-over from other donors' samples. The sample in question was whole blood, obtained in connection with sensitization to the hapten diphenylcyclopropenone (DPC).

The CDR3 DNA reads TGCGCCAGCAGTCACACTAGCGGGGGGTACAATGAGCAGTTCTTC. It encodes CASSHTSGGYNEQFF. V and J are TRBV4-3 and TRBJ2-1, with 12 bases identical to TRBD2. Germline values: CDR1 LGHNA, CDR2 YSLEER. The V segment lost 6 bases and the J segment 4 bases; nucleotides outside the gene matches: 4. CDR3 length: 15 residues.